These 22 T cell receptor beta chains share one sample of origin, sequenced in a study of cytomegalovirus exposure and HLA in healthy donors. Primers for the PCR totalled 60 Vbeta and 13 Jbeta. The assay was immunoSEQ multiplex PCR, and TCRdb's table has in-frame clones only and misses some. The sample holds about 76,000 clones; 79% are singletons and the top ten take 2% to 3%. Specimen: PBMCs. These receptors originate from a man aged 25 to 40 in good health and CMV-seronegative.

This sequence joins TRBV4-2 and TRBJ2-1; 10 bases are shared with TRBD2. The ends lost 0 bases at V and 2 bases at J; junction bases unmatched: 4. The CDR3 is 17 amino acids. Per germline, CDR1 LGHNA and CDR2 YNFKEQ. Here the CDR3 reads CASSQDFTSGAYNEQFF. CDR3 coding DNA: TGTGCCAGCAGCCAAGATTTCACTAGCGGGGCCTACAATGAGCAGTTCTTC.

The V and J genes are TRBV4-2 and TRBJ1-5; D possibly corresponds to TRBD1 (6 bases). CDR3 length: 15 residues. V was shortened by 4 bases and J by 3 bases, with 13 bases between the two germline ends. Germline V gene sequence: CDR1 LGHNA, CDR2 YNFKEQ. In DNA, the CDR3 is TGTGCCAGCAGCCTCCTTCCAGGGGACAATCAGCCCCAGCATTTT. Translation gives CASSLLPGDNQPQHF.

This clone was recorded once. The chain is built from TRBV11-2 and TRBJ2-5; 7 bases align to TRBD2. In germline, CDR1 is SGHAT, CDR2 FQNNGV. With 4 bases clipped from V and 4 bases from J, the junction kept 12 bases outside the gene matches. The CDR3 has 16 amino acids. The CDR3 bases are TGTGCCAGCAGCTCCCTGGGGGGAGGGCCGGGAGAGACCCAGTACTTC. Translating gives CASSSLGGGPGETQYF.

V usage is TRBV7-9 and J usage is TRBJ2-2; D is perhaps TRBD2 (6 bases). The germline CDR1 and CDR2 sequences are SEHNR and FQNEAQ (reference sequence). The CDR3 runs to 14 residues. The V end was cut by 3 bases, the J end by 6 bases, with 11 bases between. CDR3 nucleotide sequence: TGTGCCAGCAGCTTCCTTGGGGAGGCCGGGGAGCTGTTTTTT. This sequence encodes CASSFLGEAGELFF.

The chain is built from TRBV6-5 and TRBJ2-5; no firm D call. Matching the DNA end better, TRBJ2-7 makes the J call doubtful. Germline CDR1 and CDR2: MNHEY and SVGAGI. This CDR3 is 13 amino acids long. Written as DNA, the CDR3 is TGTGCCAGCAGTTTCACTCCCACCTACGAGCAGTACTTC. Its protein product is CASSFTPTYEQYF.

The CDR3 is CASSWAGPSSLSTDTQYF. CDR3 nucleotide sequence: TGTGCCAGCAGCTGGGCGGGGCCTTCCTCCCTCAGCACAGATACGCAGTATTTT. This chain links TRBV5-8 with TRBJ2-3; D might be TRBD2 (6 bases). Trimming cost V 3 bases and J 0 bases, with 20 bases left between them. Germline CDR1 SGHTS, CDR2 YDEGEE. This CDR3 contains 18 residues. Together with reference TRBV5-8 and TRBJ2-3, the CDR3 gives the full variable domain: EAGVTQSPTHLIKTRGQQATLRCSPISGHTSVYWYQQALGLGLQFLLWYDEGEERNRGNFPPRFSGRQFPNYSSELNVNALELEDSALYLCASSWAGPSSLSTDTQYFGPGTRLTVL.

About this clone: At one of its ends the junction is not consistent with the germline gene, which may arise from a read error. Other DNA sequences in this specimen translate into the identical CDR3. The chain combines TRBV4-1 with TRBJ1-4, with 9 bases aligning to TRBD1. The CDR3 is made up of 14 amino acids. Germline assignment: CDR1 MGHRA and CDR2 YSYEKL. The CDR3 DNA is TGCGCCAGCAGCCCCACAGGGGGCCCTGAAAAACTGTTTTTC. It yields the protein CASSPTGGPEKLFF.

The genes are TRBV28 and TRBJ2-5, with 9 bases identical to TRBD1. V was clipped by 5 bases and J by 4 bases; unmatched bases: 8. This CDR3 has 15 residues. Germline V gene sequence: CDR1 MDHEN, CDR2 SYDVKM. The CDR3: CASSRDRVRGETQYF. The CDR3 DNA reads TGTGCCAGCAGTCGGGACAGGGTAAGGGGAGAGACCCAGTACTTC. Together with reference TRBV28 and TRBJ2-5, the CDR3 gives the full variable domain: DVKVTQSSRYLVKRTGEKVFLECVQDMDHENMFWYRQDPGLGLRLIYFSYDVKMKEKGDIPEGYSVSREKKERFSLILESASTNQTSMYLCASSRDRVRGETQYFGPGTRLLVL.

The CDR3 DNA is TGTGCCAGCAGTTACCTTTCAGGCTACTCCGAACATGGCTACACCTTC. This sequence encodes CASSYLSGYSEHGYTF. The chain recombines TRBV6-5 with TRBJ1-2, with D hard to call. Trimming took 2 bases from V and 6 from J, leaving 19 bases between them. The length of the CDR3 is 16 residues. Per the germline V gene, CDR1 is MNHEY and CDR2 is SVGAGI.

The V call is TRBV7-2, the J call TRBJ1-6; 7 bases match TRBD1. Germline loops: CDR1 SGHTA, CDR2 FQGNSA. CDR3 size: 15 residues. V shed 7 bases, J shed 7 bases, and the junction held 10 bases outside the gene matches. The CDR3 DNA reads as TGTGCCAGCACCTTGGGGGAGACAGGGAATTCACCCCTCCACTTT. Translation gives CASTLGETGNSPLHF. The full variable domain, rest sourced from reference TRBV7-2 and TRBJ1-6, is GAGVSQSPSNKVTEKGKDVELRCDPISGHTALYWYRQSLGQGLEFLIYFQGNSAPDKSGLPSDRFSAERTGGSVSTLTIQRTQQEDSAVYLCASTLGETGNSPLHFGNGTRLTVT.

In the case of this clone: One end of the junction does not line up with germline, which may come from a read error. The chain has TRBV11-2 and TRBJ2-2; 11 bases map to TRBD2. The CDR3 consists of 16 residues. Germline V gives CDR1 SGHAT, CDR2 FQNNGV. CDR3 nucleotide sequence: TGTGCCCGCAGCTTAGGGACTAGCGGACCCACCGGGGAGCTGTTTTTT. Translated: CARSLGTSGPTGELFF.

This chain joins TRBV6-1 and TRBJ2-1, with 12 bases fitting TRBD1. CDR3 length: 16 amino acids. J was trimmed by 9 bases and V by 3 bases; bases with no gene match: 9. Germline CDR1 is MNHNS and CDR2 is SASEGT. This CDR3 reads CASSEPGQGAFSEQFF. Written as DNA, the CDR3 is TGTGCCAGCAGTGAGCCGGGACAGGGGGCTTTTAGTGAGCAGTTCTTC.

This clone has only one observation. The chain recombines TRBV28 with TRBJ1-2, with D unclear. The CDR3 totals 15 residues. The germline V gene encodes CDR1 MDHEN and CDR2 SYDVKM. V dropped 1 base and J dropped 5 bases, with 14 bases sitting between them. DNA for the CDR3: TGTGCCAGCAGTTTATCCGCGACAATTGGGTATGGCTACACCTTC. Its translation: CASSLSATIGYGYTF.

The V gene is TRBV27, the J gene TRBJ1-1; maybe TRBD1 (6 bases). The V gene lost 6 bases and the J gene lost 0 bases, with 17 bases spanning the gap. The length of the CDR3 is 16 residues. Germline lookup yields CDR1 MNHEY and CDR2 SMNVEV (reference sequence). The CDR3 DNA reads TGTGCCAGCAGGTATGAGGGGGGGAGATTGAACACTGAAGCTTTCTTT. It yields the protein CASRYEGGRLNTEAFF.

The chain employs TRBV5-4 and TRBJ2-5; TRBD1 matches 7 bases. The end of the DNA is better explained by TRBJ2-7, so the J call may be wrong. CDR1 SGHNT and CDR2 YYREEE come from the germline V gene (reference sequence). The CDR3 has 14 amino acids. The CDR3 DNA reads as TGTGCCAGCAGCATTGGGCAGGGGGCCTACGAGCAGTACTTC. Translating gives CASSIGQGAYEQYF.

The chain joins TRBV7-2 to TRBJ2-2; D call uncertain. With 0 bases removed from V and 5 bases from J, the gap between germline ends came to 16 bases. Germline CDR1 reads SGHTA; CDR2 reads FQGNSA. The CDR3 covers 17 residues. In DNA, the CDR3 is TGTGCCAGCAGCTTAGCACGCCGAGCGTCTTTTACCGGGGAGCTGTTTTTT. Its protein is CASSLARRASFTGELFF.

The V and J genes are TRBV9 and TRBJ1-1; tentative D call: TRBD1 (6 bases). This CDR3 is 14 amino acids long. V lost 2 bases and J lost 6, with 14 bases in between. Germline V gives CDR1 SGDLS, CDR2 YYNGEE. CDR3: CASSVAPRGSEAFF. For the CDR3, the DNA is TGTGCCAGCAGCGTTGCCCCCAGGGGATCTGAAGCTTTCTTT.

The rearrangement uses TRBV9 and TRBJ2-5; 10 bases map to TRBD2. V shed 0 bases, J shed 5 bases, and the junction held 4 bases outside the gene matches. The CDR3 is made up of 15 amino acids. Looked up from germline, CDR1 is SGDLS and CDR2 is YYNGEE. CDR3 bases: TGTGCCAGCAGCGTAGAGAGCGGGAGGGCCGAGACCCAGTACTTC. This sequence encodes CASSVESGRAETQYF.

This chain connects TRBV10-3 to TRBJ2-6, with no clear D. Germline CDR1 reads ENHRY; CDR2 reads SYGVKD. V lost 6 bases and J lost 1, with 4 bases in between. The CDR3 runs 13 residues. The CDR3 here is CAISQSGANVLTF. CDR3 DNA: TGTGCCATCAGCCAGTCTGGGGCCAACGTCCTGACTTTC.

V usage is TRBV7-9 and J usage is TRBJ1-1, with TRBD1 identical over 8 bases. Germline CDR1 reads SEHNR; CDR2 reads FQNEAQ (reference sequence). The CDR3 has 17 amino acids. The V and J ends lost 7 bases and 2 bases, in that order; junction bases with no gene match: 15. As DNA, the CDR3 is TGTGCCAGCATTTTTCCAACAGGGGGGAAGATTAACACTGAAGCTTTCTTT. Residues: CASIFPTGGKINTEAFF.

The CDR3 reads CASSGTGVSTEAFF. The DNA for the CDR3 is TGCGCCAGCAGCGGAACAGGGGTGAGCACTGAAGCTTTCTTT. The J gene is TRBJ1-1, the V gene TRBV5-1; 7 bases fit TRBD1. In germline, CDR1 is SGHRS, CDR2 YFSETQ. J gave up 4 bases and V 4 bases, and 7 bases lay outside the gene matches. The CDR3 length is 14 residues.

The gene calls are TRBV18 and TRBJ1-2; D might be TRBD1 (6 bases). Germline CDR1 KGHSH, CDR2 LQKENI. The V gene lost 3 bases and the J gene lost 7 bases, with 18 bases spanning the gap. The CDR3 totals 15 residues. CDR3 coding DNA: TGTGCCAGCTCACCTGGACAGTTCTTAGGGGGTGGCTACACCTTC. Translating it yields CASSPGQFLGGGYTF.